Presented here are 30 T cell receptor beta chains from one specimen sequenced in a study of cytomegalovirus exposure and HLA in healthy donors. It was with 60 Vbeta and 13 Jbeta primers that the PCR ran. Produced via immunoSEQ multiplex PCR; TCRdb's table is partial and in-frame only. The sample yields about 260,000 clones, approximately 84% seen once. Sequences were obtained from PBMCs. The receptors here all came from a middle-aged woman in good health and CMV-seropositive.

The CDR3 DNA follows: TGTGCCAGCAGTTACTCGGGGGGGACTTGGAACACTGAAGCTTTCTTT. Protein product: CASSYSGGTWNTEAFF. This chain joins TRBV6-6 and TRBJ1-1, with D possibly matching TRBD1 (5 bases). V lost 0 bases and J 1 base, leaving 12 bases between the germline ends. Germline V CDR1 and CDR2: MNHNY, SVGAGI (reference sequence). The CDR3 extends over 16 amino acids.

The V and J genes are TRBV5-6 and TRBJ2-4; D is perhaps TRBD1 (5 bases). This CDR3 is 15 amino acids long. Between the trimmed V and J ends, which lost 6 bases and 7 bases, there was a span of 20 bases. Germline-derived CDR1 and CDR2 are SGHDT and YYEEEE. CDR3 region: CASNPFQGFENIQYF. CDR3 DNA: TGTGCCAGCAACCCCTTCCAGGGTTTTGAGAACATTCAGTACTTC.

CDR3 loop: CASSLSPVEGGRGETQYF. The CDR3 region has the DNA TGTGCCAGCAGTTTATCACCCGTGGAGGGGGGGCGGGGAGAGACCCAGTACTTC. The J gene is TRBJ2-5, the V gene TRBV27, with D possibly being TRBD2 (7 bases). V shed 0 bases and J shed 4 bases, with 21 bases lying between them. CDR3 length equals 18 residues. CDR1 is MNHEY and CDR2 is SMNVEV in the germline V gene (reference sequence).

The chain is built from TRBV7-2 and TRBJ1-6; D is unresolved. Germline lookup yields CDR1 SGHTA and CDR2 FQGNSA. The CDR3 totals 16 residues. V gave up 5 bases and J gave up 1 base, with 12 bases separating them. The CDR3 nucleotides are TGTGCCAGCAGCCCGGTCGGAGGTTCCTATAATTCACCCCTCCACTTT. This encodes CASSPVGGSYNSPLHF.

DNA of the CDR3: TGCAGCGGGGGACAGGGATCGTTCACTGAAGCTTTCTTT. It is translated as CSGGQGSFTEAFF. The chain is built from TRBV29-1 and TRBJ1-1; TRBD1 agrees at 9 bases. J lost 4 bases, V lost 7 bases, and 7 bases had no gene match. Germline V lookup: CDR1 SQVTM, CDR2 ANQGSEA. The CDR3 consists of 13 residues. Full variable domain (outside the CDR3, taken from reference TRBV29-1 and TRBJ1-1): SAVISQKPSRDICQRGTSLTIQCQVDSQVTMMFWYRQQPGQSLTLIATANQGSEATYESGFVIDKFPISRPNLTFSTLTVSNMSPEDSSIYLCSGGQGSFTEAFFGQGTRLTVV.

The V gene is TRBV2, the J gene TRBJ1-4, with 9 bases matching TRBD1. V lost 3 bases to trimming and J lost 8 bases; unmatched junction nucleotides: 13. The CDR3 length is 17 residues. Germline V CDR1 and CDR2: SNHLY, FYNNEI. The CDR3 nucleotides are TGTGCCAGCAGTGATCCAGGACAGGGGCTCGTCGGGGAAAAACTGTTTTTT. The encoded protein is CASSDPGQGLVGEKLFF. Together with reference TRBV2 and TRBJ1-4, the CDR3 gives the full variable domain: EPEVTQTPSHQVTQMGQEVILRCVPISNHLYFYWYRQILGQKVEFLVSFYNNEISEKSEIFDDQFSVERPDGSNFTLKIRSTKLEDSAMYFCASSDPGQGLVGEKLFFGSGTQLSVL.

V and J are TRBV30 and TRBJ2-7; TRBD2 agrees at 8 bases. The J segment lost 3 bases and the V segment lost 2 bases, leaving 15 bases of the junction unmatched. Germline CDR1 is GTSNPN and CDR2 is SVGIG (reference sequence). The CDR3 covers 17 residues. CDR3 coding DNA: TGTGCCTGGAGTCCCAAAGCGGGAGAAGGGCATAACTACGAGCAGTACTTC. Its translation: CAWSPKAGEGHNYEQYF.

The chain uses TRBV19 and TRBJ2-2; no definite D call. This CDR3 spans 12 amino acids. V lost 4 bases and J lost 3, with 3 bases in between. Germline assignment: CDR1 LNHDA and CDR2 SQIVND (reference sequence). CDR3 nucleotides: TGTGCCAGTAGTACGGACACCGGGGAGCTGTTTTTT. Encoded protein: CASSTDTGELFF. The full variable domain, completed using reference TRBV19 and TRBJ2-2, is DGGITQSPKYLFRKEGQNVTLSCEQNLNHDAMYWYRQDPGQGLRLIYYSQIVNDFQKGDIAEGYSVSREKKESFPLTVTSAQKNPTAFYLCASSTDTGELFFGEGSRLTVL.

V is TRBV5-1 and J is TRBJ2-1; possible D gene TRBD2, 6 bases. There are 16 residues in the CDR3. The V end lost 4 bases, the J end lost 8 bases, and 22 bases lay between the germline ends. Per germline, CDR1 SGHRS and CDR2 YFSETQ. This chain's CDR3 is CASSPPLLASPDEQFF. Written as DNA, the CDR3 is TGCGCCAGCAGCCCGCCTCTACTAGCTTCCCCCGATGAGCAGTTCTTC.

The chain couples TRBV11-3 to TRBJ2-3; possible D gene TRBD2, 5 bases. V lost 5 bases, J lost 2 bases, and 11 bases lay in between. Germline CDR1 is SGHNT and CDR2 is YENEEA. CDR3 length: 14 residues. CDR3: CASSRREITDTQYF. CDR3 bases: TGTGCCAGCAGCAGACGGGAAATCACAGATACGCAGTATTTT.

This sequence joins TRBV27 and TRBJ1-1; possible D gene TRBD1, 6 bases. Germline V gives CDR1 MNHEY, CDR2 SMNVEV (reference sequence). The CDR3 spans 13 residues. V gave up 3 bases and J gave up 3 bases, with 8 bases separating them. The CDR3 loop is CASSFSGDTEAFF. CDR3 coding DNA: TGTGCCAGCAGTTTTTCAGGGGACACTGAAGCTTTCTTT.

This chain links TRBV5-8 with TRBJ2-5, with D perhaps matching TRBD2 (5 bases). Looked up from germline, CDR1 is SGHTS and CDR2 is YDEGEE. CDR3 length: 13 amino acids. The ends were cut back, 5 bases at V and 4 bases at J, with 12 bases in the middle. The CDR3 DNA follows: TGTGCCAGCAGACAAATTGGAGGAGAGACCCAGTACTTC. Its translation: CASRQIGGETQYF.

This clone has a handful of counts. The chain employs TRBV18 and TRBJ1-2; D call uncertain. The CDR3 runs to 14 residues. CDR1 and CDR2 (germline): KGHSH, LQKENI. V lost 3 bases to trimming and J lost 3 bases, with 11 bases between them. The CDR3: CASSPPGSDYGYTF. CDR3 coding DNA: TGTGCCAGCTCACCTCCGGGATCCGACTATGGCTACACCTTC.

This clone has only one observation. The J gene is TRBJ1-2, the V gene TRBV6-5, with 7 bases that match TRBD1. Germline values: CDR1 MNHEY, CDR2 SVGAGI. The CDR3 is 15 amino acids. The junction had 11 bases not matched to a gene; V was cut back by 7 bases and J by 3 bases. The CDR3 coding sequence is TGTGCCAGCAAGAAGACAGGGCCTGGGGACTATGGCTACACCTTC. It specifies CASKKTGPGDYGYTF.

This clone was counted only a few times. At the DNA level, this CDR3 is encoded by other sequences in the same sample as well. The chain carries TRBV4-2 and TRBJ1-5; D may be TRBD1 (5 bases). Trimming took off 0 bases at V and 2 bases at J, with 5 bases between the two ends. The CDR3 is 14 residues long. Germline V lookup: CDR1 LGHNA, CDR2 YNFKEQ. The CDR3 protein is CASSQDRGNQPQHF. The CDR3, as DNA: TGTGCCAGCAGCCAAGACAGGGGCAATCAGCCCCAGCATTTT.

The chain joins TRBV7-2 to TRBJ2-7; 8 bases agree with TRBD2. CDR1 SGHTA and CDR2 FQGNSA come from the germline V gene. The CDR3 runs to 15 residues. Trimming cost V 1 base and J 5 bases; bases outside gene matches: 7. Here the CDR3 reads CASSLVGAGGHEQYF. The DNA of the CDR3 is TGTGCCAGCAGCTTAGTTGGGGCGGGAGGCCACGAGCAGTACTTC.

V gene TRBV10-2 combines with J gene TRBJ2-2; a possible D gene is TRBD2 (5 bases). V was trimmed by 6 bases and J by 3 bases, leaving 5 bases between them. The germline CDR1 and CDR2 sequences are WSHSY and SAAADI. The CDR3 totals 12 residues. The CDR3 region has the DNA TGCGCCAGCAGGCGGGACACCGGGGAGCTGTTTTTT. Amino acids: CASRRDTGELFF.

V and J are TRBV18 and TRBJ2-2, with D unclear. Germline V lookup: CDR1 KGHSH, CDR2 LQKENI. Between the trimmed V and J ends, which lost 6 bases and 7 bases, there was a span of 9 bases. The CDR3 consists of 12 residues. CDR3 loop: CASSRPGGELFF. The CDR3 nucleotides read TGTGCCAGCTCTCGCCCCGGCGGGGAGCTGTTTTTT.

The J gene is TRBJ1-1, the V gene TRBV5-1; D is uncertain. Germline V gene data show CDR1 as SGHRS and CDR2 as YFSETQ. V lost 0 bases, J lost 1 base, and 7 bases lay in between. The CDR3 runs to 14 residues. Here the CDR3 DNA reads TGCGCCAGCAGCTTGGTAGCAGAGAACACTGAAGCTTTCTTT. Amino acids: CASSLVAENTEAFF.

The V and J genes are TRBV11-2 and TRBJ1-1, with TRBD1 matching 9 bases. J lost 4 bases, V lost 1 base, and 4 bases had no gene match. Germline assignment: CDR1 SGHAT and CDR2 FQNNGV. This CDR3 has 15 amino acids. In DNA, the CDR3 is TGTGCCAGCAGCTTAGGGGGGACAGGGCTCACTGAAGCTTTCTTT. This encodes CASSLGGTGLTEAFF.

This clone was picked up a small number of times. This sequence joins TRBV5-1 and TRBJ2-2; 16 positions agree with TRBD2. The V segment lost 4 bases and the J segment 6 bases; nucleotides outside the gene matches: 6. The CDR3 covers 17 residues. Germline assignment: CDR1 SGHRS and CDR2 YFSETQ. CDR3 nucleotide sequence: TGCGCCAGCAGCCCGGGACTAGCGGGAGGGAGAGCCGGGGAGCTGTTTTTT. It translates to CASSPGLAGGRAGELFF.

The genes are TRBV9 and TRBJ2-2, with a possible D match to TRBD2 (6 bases). Germline V gene sequence: CDR1 SGDLS, CDR2 YYNGEE. This CDR3 is 14 amino acids long. V lost 4 bases and J 7 bases, leaving 14 bases between the germline ends. CDR3 loop: CASSLLAVGGELFF. As DNA, the CDR3 is TGTGCCAGCAGCCTGTTAGCGGTCGGCGGGGAGCTGTTTTTT.

The V gene is TRBV2, the J gene TRBJ2-1, with TRBD2 matching 7 bases. This CDR3 region has 15 residues. The J segment lost 3 bases and the V segment lost 6 bases, leaving 8 bases of the junction unmatched. Germline V gives CDR1 SNHLY, CDR2 FYNNEI. The DNA of the CDR3 is TGTGCCAGCAGACCTACTAGCGAGCACTACAATGAGCAGTTCTTC. The encoded protein is CASRPTSEHYNEQFF.

The gene calls are TRBV28 and TRBJ2-7, with 7 bases fitting TRBD1. The V gene's germline CDR1 is MDHEN and CDR2 SYDVKM. The length of the CDR3 is 16 residues. Germline trimming cut 6 bases from V and 0 bases from J; bases unmatched to any gene: 11. DNA of the CDR3: TGTGCCAGCAGCAAAGAATCGGACAGGAGCTCCTACGAGCAGTACTTC. Translated, it gives CASSKESDRSSYEQYF.

As to this clone: This same CDR3 is encoded by further DNA sequences in the sample. The chain recombines TRBV7-9 with TRBJ2-3, with TRBD2 identical over 8 bases. The CDR3 is 16 amino acids. Germline lookup yields CDR1 SEHNR and CDR2 FQNEAQ (reference sequence). Trimming removed 1 base from V and 0 bases from J; junction bases left unmatched: 3. The CDR3 loop reads CASSLGASGSTDTQYF. In DNA, the CDR3 is TGTGCCAGCAGCTTAGGCGCTAGCGGGAGCACAGATACGCAGTATTTT.

The V and J genes are TRBV5-1 and TRBJ2-7; 8 bases agree with TRBD2. CDR3 length: 15 amino acids. The junction had 8 bases not matched to a gene; V was cut back by 0 bases and J by 6 bases. CDR1 is SGHRS, CDR2 YFSETQ, per germline. The CDR3 here is CASSLDPGTSAEQYF. The DNA of the CDR3 is TGCGCCAGCAGCTTGGATCCCGGGACTAGTGCCGAGCAGTACTTC. Full variable domain (outside the CDR3, taken from reference TRBV5-1 and TRBJ2-7): KAGVTQTPRYLIKTRGQQVTLSCSPISGHRSVSWYQQTPGQGLQFLFEYFSETQRNKGNFPGRFSGRQFSNSRSEMNVSTLELGDSALYLCASSLDPGTSAEQYFGPGTRLTVT.

The chain joins TRBV19 to TRBJ1-4; 7 bases map to TRBD1. CDR1 LNHDA and CDR2 SQIVND come from the germline V gene (reference sequence). CDR3 length: 16 amino acids. Trimming at V came to 5 bases and at J to 4 bases, leaving 10 bases not matched to a gene. Here the CDR3 reads CASSALPGTDNEKLFF. For the CDR3, the DNA is TGTGCCAGTAGTGCCCTCCCCGGGACAGATAATGAAAAACTGTTTTTT. Filled out from reference TRBV19 and TRBJ1-4, the complete variable domain reads DGGITQSPKYLFRKEGQNVTLSCEQNLNHDAMYWYRQDPGQGLRLIYYSQIVNDFQKGDIAEGYSVSREKKESFPLTVTSAQKNPTAFYLCASSALPGTDNEKLFFGSGTQLSVL.

The chain employs TRBV9 and TRBJ2-3, with TRBD2 matching 10 bases. The V segment lost 4 bases and the J segment 4 bases; nucleotides outside the gene matches: 12. The CDR3 extends over 17 amino acids. Germline V lookup: CDR1 SGDLS, CDR2 YYNGEE. CDR3 loop: CASSSQRPGLASDTQYF. In nucleotides, the CDR3 is TGTGCCAGCAGCTCCCAACGACCGGGACTAGCGTCAGATACGCAGTATTTT.

Here the CDR3 DNA reads TGCGCCAGCAGCTTGGACCCGGGCGGGGAGCTGTTTTTT. Translated, it gives CASSLDPGGELFF. V gene TRBV5-1 combines with J gene TRBJ2-2; D is undetermined. Trimming stripped 0 bases from V and 7 bases from J, with 7 bases between. The CDR3 has 13 residues. Germline lookup yields CDR1 SGHRS and CDR2 YFSETQ.

V is TRBV19 and J is TRBJ1-5, with TRBD1 matching 10 bases. The V and J ends lost 6 bases and 5 bases, in that order; junction bases with no gene match: 10. The CDR3 has 16 residues. Germline V CDR1 and CDR2: LNHDA, SQIVND (reference sequence). CDR3 region: CASSDLTGTGDQPQHF. DNA of the CDR3: TGTGCCAGTAGCGACCTCACCGGGACAGGGGATCAGCCCCAGCATTTT.